This T cell receptor (beta chain) originates from a study of blood T cell repertoires in COVID-19. Clinical history as reported by participants underpinned cohort assignment. V was pared by 8 bases and J by 4 bases, with 11 bases of the junction left unmatched. The CDR3 is made up of 16 amino acids. Germline CDR1 is MNHNY and CDR2 is SVGAGI (reference sequence). The data were produced by immunoSEQ multiplex PCR, yet TCRdb's version contains in-frame clones alone and is incomplete. The sample has some 170,000 clones, 85% to 90% seen once. The clonotype comes from a man aged 40-55 years who had recovered from COVID-19. Sequencing input: PBMCs or T cells enriched from blood (not recorded which). The chain joins TRBV6-6 to TRBJ1-1; 12 nucleotides line up with TRBD1. CDR3 loop: CASGGTGGVWGTEAFF. DNA for the CDR3: TGTGCCAGCGGAGGGACAGGGGGCGTCTGGGGCACTGAAGCTTTCTTT.